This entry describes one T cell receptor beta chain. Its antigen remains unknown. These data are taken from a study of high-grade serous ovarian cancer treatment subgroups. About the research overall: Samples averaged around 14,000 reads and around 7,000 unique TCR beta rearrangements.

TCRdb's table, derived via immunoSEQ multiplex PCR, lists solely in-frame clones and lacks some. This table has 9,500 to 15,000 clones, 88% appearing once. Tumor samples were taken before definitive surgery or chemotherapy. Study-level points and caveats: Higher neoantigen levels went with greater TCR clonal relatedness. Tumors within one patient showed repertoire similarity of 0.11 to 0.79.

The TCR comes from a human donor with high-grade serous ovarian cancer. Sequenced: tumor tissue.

In DNA form, the CDR3 reads TGTGCCTGGAGTGTGATGGGTAACACTGAAGCTTTCTTT. Encoded protein: CAWSVMGNTEAFF. This sequence joins TRBV30 and TRBJ1-1; D is ambiguous. Germline V lookup: CDR1 GTSNPN, CDR2 SVGIG (reference sequence). Trimming removed 0 bases at V and 2 bases at J, with 7 bases between. The CDR3 extends over 13 amino acids.